The rows below give T cell receptor beta chains drawn from one sample of a study of response to subunit inactivated influenza vaccine. TCRdb recomputed calls from the RT-PCR reads with MiXCR, one row per CDR3 protein. The table includes some 540,000 distinct CDR3 sequences, 20% to 25% detected once. These same data were also listed under a study on T cells expressing NK-cell markers.

This sample comprised CD4+ T cells sorted from PBMCs, obtained about 13 days after vaccination. Every receptor here comes from a man over 45 who received an inactivated influenza vaccine. The CDR3 runs from the conserved cysteine through the conserved F or W. The D gene is left open where the match is weak. Size values are once, few and many counts, or a class for expanded clones, and some rows have none.

>TRBV12-3/TRBV12-4|few|TRBJ2-2|-
TGTGCCAGCAGTTTTCGTCAGATCCTTAACACCGGGGAGCTGTTTTTT
CASSFRQILNTGELFF
>TRBV4-3|-|TRBJ2-2|-
TGCGCCAGCAGCCAAGACCCCCTAGCCAACACCGGGGAGCTGTTTTTT
CASSQDPLANTGELFF
>TRBV4-3|few|TRBJ1-3|-
TGCGCCAGCAGCCAAGATTTCCCGGGAAGCTCTGGAAACACCATATATTTT
CASSQDFPGSSGNTIYF
>TRBV6-1|few|TRBJ1-6|TRBD1
TGTGCCAGCAGTCGACAGGGGAGAGATTCACCCCTCCACTTT
CASSRQGRDSPLHF
>TRBV5-6|few|TRBJ2-7|-
TGTGCCAGCAGCTTGGAAAGGGCTGGCGAGCAGTACTTC
CASSLERAGEQYF
>TRBV5-1|-|TRBJ1-5|-
TGCGCCAGCAGCTTGGAGTCGGGGAGAGGACAGCCCCAGCATTTT
CASSLESGRGQPQHF
>TRBV28|once|TRBJ1-5|-
TGTGCCAGCAGGCCGGGAGGGTATAGCAATCAGCCCCAGCATTTT
CASRPGGYSNQPQHF
>TRBV7-2|many|TRBJ2-3|TRBD2
TGTGCCAGCAGCTCGCGGGGGAGGACAGATACGCAGTATTTT
CASSSRGRTDTQYF
>TRBV7-2|-|TRBJ2-7|-
TGTGCCAGCAGCCCAAATGCCCTGCAGGCATCCTACGAGCAGTACTTC
CASSPNALQASYEQYF
>TRBV12-3/TRBV12-4|-|TRBJ2-7|-
TGTGCCAGCAGTACCATAGGCGAGCAGTACTTC
CASSTIGEQYF
>TRBV5-1|few|TRBJ2-5|-
TGCGCCAGCAGCTGGAGCAGGGAGGAGACCCAGTACTTC
CASSWSREETQYF
>TRBV3-1|-|TRBJ2-3|-
TGTGCCAGCAGCCGAGCCAGTCTCGGAGATACGCAGTATTTT
CASSRASLGDTQYF
>TRBV20-1|many|TRBJ1-5|-
TGCAGTGCCCCCAGGCGGGGCAGTAGGAGCAATCAGCCCCAGCATTTT
CSAPRRGSRSNQPQHF
>TRBV24-1|-|TRBJ2-2|-
TGTGCCACCAGTGATCCCGACGCGAACACCGGGGGGCTGTTTTTT
CATSDPDANTGGLFF
>TRBV20-1|-|TRBJ2-3|-
TGCAGTGCCGAGCATCTCCGGGAGTCAACAGATACGCAGTATTTT
CSAEHLRESTDTQYF
>TRBV7-2|-|TRBJ1-2|-
TGTGCCAGCAGCTTAGCGTGGGCAGGGGATGGCTACACCTTC
CASSLAWAGDGYTF
>TRBV7-2|few|TRBJ2-5|-
TGTGCCAGCAGCTTAGCGGCTAGCCGCCAAGAGACCCAGTACTTC
CASSLAASRQETQYF
>TRBV12-3/TRBV12-4|few|TRBJ1-5|-
TGTGCCAGCAGTTTATGGGGGGCGGTGAATCAGCCCCAGCATTTT
CASSLWGAVNQPQHF
>TRBV12-3/TRBV12-4|few|TRBJ2-1|-
TGTGCCAGCAGTCCCGACAGATCCCCCTACAATGAGCAGTTCTTC
CASSPDRSPYNEQFF
>TRBV10-1|-|TRBJ1-1|TRBD1
TGCGCCAGCACTGATTCGCCCGGGACAGAGAACACTGAAGCTTTCTTT
CASTDSPGTENTEAFF
>TRBV10-3|few|TRBJ2-7|TRBD1
TGTGCCATCAGCCACGGACAGGGCTACGAGCAGTACTTC
CAISHGQGYEQYF
>TRBV9|few|TRBJ1-1|-
TGTGCCAGCTACCCCGGACACGGGCACACTGAAGCTTTCTTT
CASYPGHGHTEAFF
>TRBV5-1|-|TRBJ2-1|-
TGCGCCAGCAGGGAGGCCGCAGGGGAGCAGTTCTTC
CASREAAGEQFF
>TRBV7-8|few|TRBJ1-6|-
TGTGCCAGCAGCCCGGGGTCTAGGGCCCTCCACTTT
CASSPGSRALHF
>TRBV6-2/TRBV6-3|-|TRBJ2-3|TRBD2
TGTGCCAGCAGCTCGCAGCGACTAGCGGGGTATTCTAGCACAGATACGCAGTATTTT
CASSSQRLAGYSSTDTQYF
>TRBV3-1|few|TRBJ1-5|-
TGTGCCAGCAGCCAAGATTACCATCAGCCCCAGCATTTT
CASSQDYHQPQHF
>TRBV4-2|few|TRBJ2-7|-
TGTGCCAGCAGCCAAGAATCCAGCTCTGAGCAGTACTTC
CASSQESSSEQYF
>TRBV5-1|-|TRBJ1-2|-
TGCGCCAGCAGCTTCGATGGGGACTATGGCTACACCTTC
CASSFDGDYGYTF
>TRBV6-2/TRBV6-3|-|TRBJ2-7|-
TGTGCCAGCAGTTACTCTCTCCGGACTACCATCTACGAGCAGTACTTC
CASSYSLRTTIYEQYF
>TRBV20-1|-|TRBJ2-3|-
TGCAGTGCTAGAGGTGGGGAGGGCACAGATACGCAGTATTTT
CSARGGEGTDTQYF
>TRBV20-1|few|TRBJ2-7|-
TGCAGTGCTAATGCGAGAACTTACTATTACGAGCAGTACTTC
CSANARTYYYEQYF
>TRBV15|few|TRBJ1-2|TRBD1
TGTGCCACCAGCAGAGGGGACAGGGGGTGGCCTGTCTATGGCTACACCTTC
CATSRGDRGWPVYGYTF
>TRBV6-4|few|TRBJ2-1|TRBD1
TGTGCCAGCAGTGACTCGGCCGGGACAGGGGGCAATGAGCAGTTCTTC
CASSDSAGTGGNEQFF
>TRBV5-1|few|TRBJ2-1|TRBD2
TGCGCCAGCAGCTTTAGGATAGCGGGGGGGCAATACAATGAGCAGTTCTTC
CASSFRIAGGQYNEQFF
>TRBV28|-|TRBJ2-3|TRBD2
TGTGCCAGCAGTAACCTGGCGGGGGTGGCAGATACGCAGTATTTT
CASSNLAGVADTQYF
>TRBV28|few|TRBJ2-6|-
TGTGCCAGCAGTCTCATGGGACACTATACCTCTGGGGCCAACGTCCTGACTTTC
CASSLMGHYTSGANVLTF
>TRBV4-1|-|TRBJ2-1|TRBD2
TGCGCCAGCAGCCAAGATGCGGGGGTGTCCTACAATGAGCAGTTCTTC
CASSQDAGVSYNEQFF
>TRBV7-2|-|TRBJ2-1|-
TGTGCCAGCAGCTTAAGTCCCCAAGGGGGGTACAATGAGCAGTTCTTC
CASSLSPQGGYNEQFF
>TRBV20-1|few|TRBJ2-1|TRBD2
TGCAGTGCTAGATCCGGGACTAACTACAATGAGCAGTTCTTC
CSARSGTNYNEQFF
>TRBV6-1|once|TRBJ2-7|-
TGTGCCAGCAGTACAAGGAGGCTTGACGAGCAGTACTTC
CASSTRRLDEQYF
>TRBV11-2|few|TRBJ2-4|TRBD2
TGTGCCAGCAGCCCCGGGACTAGCGGGAGGGCCCTTTCCAAAAACATTCAGTACTTC
CASSPGTSGRALSKNIQYF
>TRBV4-2|few|TRBJ2-3|-
TGTGCCAGCAGCCTCCCGGCTAGCGTCGGGGCAGATACGCAGTATTTT
CASSLPASVGADTQYF
>TRBV20-1|-|TRBJ2-7|-
TGCAGTGCTAGAGATGTGGGACCACACGAGCAGTACTTC
CSARDVGPHEQYF
>TRBV27|-|TRBJ2-4|-
TGTGCCAGCAGTTTATCAGCGTTGGTACCACAAAACATTCAGTACTTC
CASSLSALVPQNIQYF
>TRBV7-2|-|TRBJ2-4|-
TGTGCCAGCAGCTTCACGGGAACAGCCAAAAACATTCAGTACTTC
CASSFTGTAKNIQYF
>TRBV12-3/TRBV12-4|-|TRBJ1-1|-
TGTGCCAGCAGACGACCTTTAGGCATGAACACTGAAGCTTTCTTT
CASRRPLGMNTEAFF
>TRBV4-1|-|TRBJ2-5|-
TGCGCCAGCAGCCAAGTCGCGGATACAAAGTACTTC
CASSQVADTKYF
>TRBV5-1|-|TRBJ2-7|-
TGCGCCAGCAGCTTGCAGGCAGGGGCGAATTCCTACGAGCAGTACTTC
CASSLQAGANSYEQYF